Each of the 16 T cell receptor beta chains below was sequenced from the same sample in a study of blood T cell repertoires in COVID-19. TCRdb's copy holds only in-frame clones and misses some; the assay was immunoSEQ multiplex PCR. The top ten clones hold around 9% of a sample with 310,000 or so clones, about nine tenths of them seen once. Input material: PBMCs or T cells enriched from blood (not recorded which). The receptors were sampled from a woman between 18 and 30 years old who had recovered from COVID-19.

CDR3 protein: CASSHLRTEAFF. For the CDR3, the DNA is TGTGCCAGCAGCCATCTGAGGACTGAAGCTTTCTTT. The V and J genes are TRBV7-8 and TRBJ1-1; D is unresolved. Germline CDR1 is SGHVS and CDR2 is FQNEAQ. The V end lost 5 bases, the J end lost 5 bases, and 9 bases lay between the germline ends. The CDR3 contains 12 residues.

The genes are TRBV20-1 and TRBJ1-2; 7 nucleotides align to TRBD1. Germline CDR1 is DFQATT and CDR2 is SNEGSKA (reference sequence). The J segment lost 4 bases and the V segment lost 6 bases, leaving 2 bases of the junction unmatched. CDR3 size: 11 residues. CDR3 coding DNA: TGCAGTGCGGGACAGTTCTATGGCTACACCTTC. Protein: CSAGQFYGYTF.

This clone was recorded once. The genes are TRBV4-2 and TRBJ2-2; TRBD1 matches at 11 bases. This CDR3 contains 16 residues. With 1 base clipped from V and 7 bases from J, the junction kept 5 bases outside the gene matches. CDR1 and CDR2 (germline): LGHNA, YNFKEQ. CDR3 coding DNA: TGTGCCAGCAGCCAAGGGGACAGGGGGACTGGCGGGGAGCTGTTTTTT. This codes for CASSQGDRGTGGELFF.

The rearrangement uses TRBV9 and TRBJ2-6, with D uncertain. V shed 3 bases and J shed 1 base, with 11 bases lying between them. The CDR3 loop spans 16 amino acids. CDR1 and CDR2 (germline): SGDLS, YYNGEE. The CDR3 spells CASSASAASGANVLTF. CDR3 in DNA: TGTGCCAGCAGCGCCAGCGCAGCGTCTGGGGCCAACGTCCTGACTTTC.

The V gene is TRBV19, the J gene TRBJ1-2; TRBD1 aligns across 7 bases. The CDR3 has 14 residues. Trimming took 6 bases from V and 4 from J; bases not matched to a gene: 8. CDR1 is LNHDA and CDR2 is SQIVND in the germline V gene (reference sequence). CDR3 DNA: TGTGCCAGTAGACTGGACCGGGACAGCTATGGCTACACCTTC. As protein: CASRLDRDSYGYTF.

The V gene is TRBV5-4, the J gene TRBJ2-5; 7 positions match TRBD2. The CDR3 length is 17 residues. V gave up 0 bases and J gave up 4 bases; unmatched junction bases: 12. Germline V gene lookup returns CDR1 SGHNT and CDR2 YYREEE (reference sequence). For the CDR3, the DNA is TGTGCCAGCAGCTTGGCCCTGGGGAGGGCCCAGGGAGAGACCCAGTACTTC. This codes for CASSLALGRAQGETQYF. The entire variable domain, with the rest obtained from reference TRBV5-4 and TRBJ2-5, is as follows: ETGVTQSPTHLIKTRGQQVTLRCSSQSGHNTVSWYQQALGQGPQFIFQYYREEENGRGNFPPRFSGLQFPNYSSELNVNALELDDSALYLCASSLALGRAQGETQYFGPGTRLLVL.

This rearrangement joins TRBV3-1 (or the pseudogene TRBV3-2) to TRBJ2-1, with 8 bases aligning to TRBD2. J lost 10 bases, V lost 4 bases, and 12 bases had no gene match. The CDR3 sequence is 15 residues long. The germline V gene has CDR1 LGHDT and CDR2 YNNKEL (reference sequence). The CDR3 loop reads CASSPTSGTLGEQFF. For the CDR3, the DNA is TGTGCCAGCAGCCCCACTAGCGGCACCTTAGGGGAGCAGTTCTTC.

The CDR3 sequence is CASSLGGGYTF. As DNA, the CDR3 is TGTGCCAGCAGCTTAGGCGGTGGCTACACCTTC. This sequence joins TRBV7-9 and TRBJ1-2; D ambiguous. Germline loops: CDR1 SEHNR, CDR2 FQNEAQ (reference sequence). The CDR3 spans 11 residues. Trimming took off 1 base at V and 7 bases at J, with 4 bases between the two ends.

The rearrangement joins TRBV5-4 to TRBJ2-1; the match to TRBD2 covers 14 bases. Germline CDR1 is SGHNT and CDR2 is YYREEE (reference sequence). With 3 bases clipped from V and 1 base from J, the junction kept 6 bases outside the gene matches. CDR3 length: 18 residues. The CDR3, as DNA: TGTGCCAGCAGCTCTGGGGGGACTAGCGGGAGTTCCTACAATGAGCAGTTCTTC. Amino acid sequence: CASSSGGTSGSSYNEQFF.

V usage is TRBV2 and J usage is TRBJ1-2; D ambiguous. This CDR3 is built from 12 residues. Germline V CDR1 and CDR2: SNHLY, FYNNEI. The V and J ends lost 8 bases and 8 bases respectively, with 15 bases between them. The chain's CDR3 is CASGGMAGGYTF. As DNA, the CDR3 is TGTGCCAGCGGAGGTATGGCAGGAGGCTACACCTTC. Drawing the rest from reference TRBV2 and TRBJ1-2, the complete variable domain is EPEVTQTPSHQVTQMGQEVILRCVPISNHLYFYWYRQILGQKVEFLVSFYNNEISEKSEIFDDQFSVERPDGSNFTLKIRSTKLEDSAMYFCASGGMAGGYTFGSGTRLTVV.

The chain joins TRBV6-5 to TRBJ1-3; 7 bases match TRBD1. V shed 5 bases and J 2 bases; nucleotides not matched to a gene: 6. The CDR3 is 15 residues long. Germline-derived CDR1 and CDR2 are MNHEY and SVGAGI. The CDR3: CASSRQGQAGNTIYF. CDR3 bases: TGTGCCAGCAGTAGACAGGGCCAGGCTGGAAACACCATATATTTT.

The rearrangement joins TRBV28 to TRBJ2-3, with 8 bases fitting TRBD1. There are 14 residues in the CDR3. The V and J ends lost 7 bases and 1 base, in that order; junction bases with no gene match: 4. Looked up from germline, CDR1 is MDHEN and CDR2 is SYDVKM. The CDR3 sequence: CASTPGQGTDTQYF. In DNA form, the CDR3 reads TGTGCCAGCACCCCGGGACAGGGCACAGATACGCAGTATTTT.

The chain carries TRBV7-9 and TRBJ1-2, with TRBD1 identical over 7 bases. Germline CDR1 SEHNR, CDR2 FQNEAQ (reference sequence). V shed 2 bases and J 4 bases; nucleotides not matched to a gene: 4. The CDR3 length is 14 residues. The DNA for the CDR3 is TGTGCCAGCAGCTTACCAACAGGGGCCTATGGCTACACCTTC. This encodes CASSLPTGAYGYTF. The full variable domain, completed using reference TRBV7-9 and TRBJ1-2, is DTGVSQNPRHKITKRGQNVTFRCDPISEHNRLYWYRQTLGQGPEFLTYFQNEAQLEKSRLLSDRFSAERPKGSFSTLEIQRTEQGDSAMYLCASSLPTGAYGYTFGSGTRLTVV.

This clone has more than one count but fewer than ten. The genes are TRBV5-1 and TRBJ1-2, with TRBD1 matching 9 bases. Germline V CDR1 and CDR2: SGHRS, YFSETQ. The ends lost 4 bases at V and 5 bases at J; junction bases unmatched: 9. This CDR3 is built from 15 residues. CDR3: CASSPGQGLFYGYTF. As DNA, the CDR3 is TGCGCCAGCAGCCCGGGACAGGGACTTTTTTATGGCTACACCTTC.

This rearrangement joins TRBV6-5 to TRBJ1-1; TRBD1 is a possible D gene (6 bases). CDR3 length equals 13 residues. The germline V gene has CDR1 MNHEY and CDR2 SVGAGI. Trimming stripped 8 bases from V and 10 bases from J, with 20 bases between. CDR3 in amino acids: CASAPQGRIGAFF. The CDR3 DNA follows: TGTGCCAGCGCGCCCCAGGGGCGAATCGGAGCTTTCTTT.

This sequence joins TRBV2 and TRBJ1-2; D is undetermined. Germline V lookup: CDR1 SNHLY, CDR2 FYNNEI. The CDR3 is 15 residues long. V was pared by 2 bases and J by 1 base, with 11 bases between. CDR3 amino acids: CASSERGAGNYGYTF. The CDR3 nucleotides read TGTGCCAGCAGTGAACGGGGTGCGGGTAACTATGGCTACACCTTC.